The clone carrying this T cell receptor (beta chain) appeared once. This entry belongs to a study of T cells in tuberculosis. Study information: IGRA-negative adolescents, IGRA-positive adolescents with latent tuberculosis and adults with active tuberculosis formed this South African cohort.

The assay was immunoSEQ multiplex PCR, and TCRdb's table has in-frame clones only and misses some. The table records approximately 31,000 clones, about 95% of them present only once. Germline trimming cut 1 base from V and 5 bases from J; bases unmatched to any gene: 15. Germline loops: CDR1 KGHSH, CDR2 LQKENI. The CDR3 has 19 amino acids. At study entry, adolescents had tuberculin skin tests and IGRA screening. Each donor contributed around 100,000 T cells on average, unsorted. Sequencing was carried out using PBMCs. The receptor comes from a donor between 10 and 35 years old with latent tuberculosis or without tuberculosis infection. The chain is built from TRBV18 and TRBJ2-1; 9 nucleotides match TRBD2. The CDR3 reads CASSPLVTRTSEPHNEQFF. DNA for the CDR3: TGTGCCAGCTCACCACTCGTGACGAGGACTAGCGAACCACACAATGAGCAGTTCTTC.